The 24 T cell receptor beta chains reported below all come from one sample, sequenced in a study of T cell responses to AZD1222 COVID-19 vaccine. Here immunoSEQ multiplex PCR was the method, and the copy in TCRdb shows in-frame clones only, minus some. The profile shows about 130,000 clones, over 90% of them singletons. Material: peripheral blood, obtained on day 0 of AZD1222 vaccination. The receptors were gathered from an adult in good health.

The rearrangement joins TRBV5-1 to TRBJ2-2; TRBD1 is a possible D gene (6 bases). CDR3 size: 14 residues. V was cut by 3 bases and J by 3 bases, with 9 bases left in between. Germline CDR1 SGHRS, CDR2 YFSETQ. The CDR3 region is CASSWGQDTGELFF. CDR3 sequence (DNA): TGCGCCAGCAGCTGGGGACAAGACACCGGGGAGCTGTTTTTT.

To note about this clone: Germline and junction disagree at one end, which may indicate a read error. The V and J genes are TRBV7-2 and TRBJ2-7; no reliable D call. The CDR3 length is 12 residues. CDR1 is SGHTA, CDR2 FQGNSA, per germline. The DNA of the CDR3 is TGTGCCAGCAGCTTTGAGGTCGGCAGGCTTTATTTC. It is translated as CASSFEVGRLYF.

V gene TRBV19 combines with J gene TRBJ1-5; D ambiguous. This CDR3 has 14 amino acids. The germline gives CDR1 LNHDA, CDR2 SQIVND (reference sequence). Trimming removed 6 bases from V and 0 bases from J, with 9 bases in between. The CDR3 sequence is CASSIDISNQPQHF. CDR3 sequence (DNA): TGTGCCAGTAGCATTGACATTAGCAATCAGCCCCAGCATTTT. Full variable domain (remainder filled in from reference TRBV19 and TRBJ1-5): DGGITQSPKYLFRKEGQNVTLSCEQNLNHDAMYWYRQDPGQGLRLIYYSQIVNDFQKGDIAEGYSVSREKKESFPLTVTSAQKNPTAFYLCASSIDISNQPQHFGDGTRLSIL.

CDR3 DNA sequence: TGTGCCACCAGAAAGACAGGGAATGAGCAGTTCTTC. Protein product: CATRKTGNEQFF. The chain links TRBV15 to TRBJ2-1; 7 nucleotides line up with TRBD1. The trim removed 6 bases at V and 7 bases at J, leaving 3 bases unmatched. Per the germline V gene, CDR1 is LNHNV and CDR2 is YYDKDF (reference sequence). CDR3 length equals 12 residues.

V usage is TRBV11-2 and J usage is TRBJ2-7, with a tentative D call TRBD2 (6 bases). The CDR3 contains 15 residues. V lost 3 bases and J lost 4, with 16 bases in between. Germline loops: CDR1 SGHAT, CDR2 FQNNGV. For the CDR3, the DNA is TGTGCCAGCAGCTTGGCGGAGGGGCCTAGGTACGAGCAGTACTTC. Its protein is CASSLAEGPRYEQYF.

The CDR3 bases are TGTGCCAGCAGCTCCGGGACTAGCGGTTACAATGAGCAGTTCTTC. Amino acid sequence: CASSSGTSGYNEQFF. The chain recombines TRBV7-6 with TRBJ2-1, with 11 bases that match TRBD2. The germline V gene has CDR1 SGHVS and CDR2 FNYEAQ. CDR3 length equals 15 residues. The V segment lost 4 bases and the J segment 4 bases; nucleotides outside the gene matches: 3.

The chain uses TRBV6-1 and TRBJ1-4, with D possibly TRBD1 on 6 matching bases. CDR1 and CDR2 (germline): MNHNS, SASEGT. The CDR3 runs to 15 residues. Trimming shortened V by 1 base and J by 8 bases, and 14 bases separated the two germline ends. The CDR3 here is CASSEVAGEGEKLFF. DNA of the CDR3: TGTGCCAGCAGTGAAGTGGCAGGGGAAGGGGAAAAACTGTTTTTT.

The V call is TRBV7-9, the J call TRBJ1-4, with D possibly TRBD1 on 5 matching bases. Germline V gives CDR1 SEHNR, CDR2 FQNEAQ (reference sequence). There are 15 residues in the CDR3. V shed 1 base and J shed 5 bases, with 11 bases lying between them. The CDR3 DNA reads TGTGCCAGCAGCTTAGACGGTGGGGGGAATGAAAAACTGTTTTTT. Residues: CASSLDGGGNEKLFF. Combining the CDR3 with reference TRBV7-9 and TRBJ1-4 gives the whole variable domain DTGVSQNPRHKITKRGQNVTFRCDPISEHNRLYWYRQTLGQGPEFLTYFQNEAQLEKSRLLSDRFSAERPKGSFSTLEIQRTEQGDSAMYLCASSLDGGGNEKLFFGSGTQLSVL.

The rearrangement uses TRBV28 and TRBJ1-4; TRBD1 agrees at 7 bases. Germline values: CDR1 MDHEN, CDR2 SYDVKM. V lost 4 bases to trimming and J lost 8 bases; unmatched junction nucleotides: 13. The CDR3 sequence is 16 residues long. This CDR3 reads CASSSSQGPWGEKLFF. CDR3 sequence (DNA): TGTGCCAGCAGTTCCTCACAGGGGCCCTGGGGGGAAAAACTGTTTTTT.

The chain uses TRBV28 and TRBJ2-7; D may be TRBD1 (5 bases). This CDR3 spans 14 amino acids. V was cut by 3 bases and J by 6 bases, with 15 bases left in between. Germline loops: CDR1 MDHEN, CDR2 SYDVKM. As DNA, the CDR3 is TGTGCCAGCAGTTTGTCCCAGGGATCTCGCGAGCAGTACTTC. Amino acid sequence: CASSLSQGSREQYF.

The chain is built from TRBV6-5 and TRBJ1-6, with TRBD1 as a possible D gene (6 bases). This CDR3 has 15 amino acids. V shed 6 bases and J shed 8 bases, with 17 bases lying between them. Germline assignment: CDR1 MNHEY and CDR2 SVGAGI. CDR3 coding DNA: TGTGCCAGCAGCACCGGAGGACAGTGGCATTCACCCCTCCACTTT. This sequence encodes CASSTGGQWHSPLHF.

This chain links TRBV29-1 with TRBJ2-1; D is unclear. This CDR3 is built from 10 residues. Trimming took 6 bases from V and 5 from J, leaving 5 bases between them. Germline-derived CDR1 and CDR2 are SQVTM and ANQGSEA. The CDR3 DNA reads as TGCAGCGTAACCAACAATGAGCAGTTCTTC. Residues: CSVTNNEQFF.

The rearrangement links TRBV5-4 to TRBJ1-4, with D maybe TRBD1 (5 bases). V was trimmed by 5 bases and J by 7 bases, leaving 18 bases between them. This CDR3 region has 15 residues. CDR1 and CDR2 from the germline V gene are SGHNT and YYREEE (reference sequence). As DNA, the CDR3 is TGTGCCAGCAGTCGTCGGGACCGCACGGCTGAAAAACTGTTTTTT. This codes for CASSRRDRTAEKLFF.

The V and J genes are TRBV7-2 and TRBJ2-1, with 8 bases identical to TRBD2. V gave up 1 base and J gave up 11 bases; unmatched junction bases: 1. The germline V gene encodes CDR1 SGHTA and CDR2 FQGNSA. This CDR3 contains 12 residues. The CDR3 bases are TGTGCCAGCAGCTTAGTAGCGGGACAGCAGTTCTTC. Protein: CASSLVAGQQFF.

This sequence joins TRBV11-3 and TRBJ1-1; tentative D call: TRBD1 (5 bases). CDR1 and CDR2 (germline): SGHNT, YENEEA. Trimming cost V 5 bases and J 6 bases, with 19 bases left between them. This CDR3 spans 15 amino acids. The CDR3 is CASSPGTVQGAEAFF. The CDR3 coding sequence is TGTGCCAGCAGCCCGGGAACGGTCCAAGGGGCTGAAGCTTTCTTT.

The rearrangement joins TRBV28 to TRBJ2-7, with 10 bases fitting TRBD1. The CDR3 length is 15 residues. V was clipped by 5 bases and J by 2 bases; unmatched bases: 6. CDR1 MDHEN and CDR2 SYDVKM come from the germline V gene. The CDR3: CASSGDRGNPYEQYF. CDR3 sequence (DNA): TGTGCCAGCAGTGGGGACAGGGGAAACCCCTACGAGCAGTACTTC.

V usage is TRBV6-4 and J usage is TRBJ2-3; TRBD2 matches at 12 bases. CDR1 is MRHNA, CDR2 SNTAGT, per germline. This CDR3 is 15 amino acids long. V gave up 7 bases and J gave up 5 bases; unmatched junction bases: 7. The CDR3: CASTPTSGSRDTQYF. DNA for the CDR3: TGTGCCAGCACCCCGACTAGCGGGAGTCGAGATACGCAGTATTTT.

The chain is built from TRBV14 and TRBJ2-1; D possibly matches TRBD1 or TRBD2 (5 bases each). The V and J ends lost 3 bases and 4 bases respectively, with 10 bases between them. This CDR3 region has 14 residues. Germline V CDR1 and CDR2: SGHDN, FVKESK. The CDR3, as DNA: TGTGCCAGCAGCCAGGGGCGGGCGTACAATGAGCAGTTCTTC. Its translation: CASSQGRAYNEQFF. The variable domain in full, with the rest retrieved from reference TRBV14 and TRBJ2-1, is EAGVTQFPSHSVIEKGQTVTLRCDPISGHDNLYWYRRVMGKEIKFLLHFVKESKQDESGMPNNRFLAERTGGTYSTLKVQPAELEDSGVYFCASSQGRAYNEQFFGPGTRLTVL.

V is TRBV14 and J is TRBJ2-1; 10 bases align to TRBD1. The ends lost 5 bases at V and 10 bases at J; junction bases unmatched: 11. Germline CDR1 is SGHDN and CDR2 is FVKESK. The CDR3 length is 15 residues. The CDR3 sequence: CASSSSRQGAQEQFF. In nucleotides, the CDR3 is TGTGCCAGCAGCTCATCCCGACAGGGGGCGCAGGAGCAGTTCTTC.

The genes are TRBV5-1 and TRBJ2-1, with TRBD2 matching over 8 bases. The CDR3 length is 18 residues. V was pared by 4 bases and J by 7 bases, with 19 bases of the junction left unmatched. Per the germline V gene, CDR1 is SGHRS and CDR2 is YFSETQ. CDR3 coding DNA: TGCGCCAGCAGCCCCGACCCCCCGGGACTAGTAGGGAGAAATGAGCAGTTCTTC. Translated, it gives CASSPDPPGLVGRNEQFF.

This chain links TRBV2 with TRBJ1-2; TRBD1 matches at 10 bases. Germline CDR1 and CDR2: SNHLY and FYNNEI. CDR3 length equals 15 residues. The trim removed 5 bases at V and 8 bases at J, leaving 11 bases unmatched. Here the CDR3 reads CASSKQRQGALGYTF. Here the CDR3 DNA reads TGTGCCAGCAGTAAACAAAGACAGGGGGCGTTGGGCTACACCTTC.

V usage is TRBV29-1 and J usage is TRBJ2-3; 7 bases agree with TRBD1. In germline, CDR1 is SQVTM, CDR2 ANQGSEA. V lost 2 bases, J lost 1 base, and 6 bases stayed unmatched. The CDR3 sequence is 15 residues long. For the CDR3, the DNA is TGCAGCGTTGAAAGACAGGGTCGGCGCACAGATACGCAGTATTTT. Translated: CSVERQGRRTDTQYF.

This clone showed up just once. The J gene is TRBJ1-4, the V gene TRBV4-1; 7 nucleotides align to TRBD1. The germline V gene has CDR1 MGHRA and CDR2 YSYEKL. The J segment lost 8 bases and the V segment lost 0 bases, leaving 3 bases of the junction unmatched. The CDR3 runs to 14 residues. CDR3 bases: TGCGCCAGCAGCCAAGAACAGGGGCGAGAAAAACTGTTTTTT. This sequence encodes CASSQEQGREKLFF.

This chain connects TRBV25-1 to TRBJ2-2; D unresolved. The ends were cut back, 2 bases at V and 0 bases at J, with 7 bases in the middle. This CDR3 is 15 amino acids long. Germline CDR1 reads MGHDK; CDR2 reads SYGVNS. The DNA of the CDR3 is TGTGCCAGCAGTGAAGCCCTGGCGAACACCGGGGAGCTGTTTTTT. As protein: CASSEALANTGELFF.